What follows describes a single TCR beta chain. Donors each provided roughly 9.6 milliliters of peripheral blood. Isolating PBMCs gave at least 6 million of these cells per sample. At least 5.5 micrograms of total RNA were extracted per sample. This specimen comes from a study of blood T cells in healthy people across ages. About the study: With template switching, about one barcoded beta molecule was captured per two T cells.

PCR was performed a second time for 7 to 11 cycles using a sample-barcoded 5' primer and a J-beta primer mix. TCRdb called the 5' RACE reads again in MiXCR, with one record for every CDR3 protein. The sample records more than 1.4 million distinct CDR3 sequences, roughly 40% being singletons. The ends were cut back, 2 bases at V and 11 bases at J, with 18 bases in the middle. Germline loops: CDR1 MNHEY, CDR2 SVGEGT. The CDR3 totals 14 residues. Sequenced sample: blood. The origin of this receptor is a woman between 18 and 30 years old in good health. The V and J genes are TRBV6-2 or TRBV6-3 and TRBJ2-5; D is possibly TRBD1 (6 bases). The CDR3 spells CASSYRHPGDEQYF. As DNA, the CDR3 is TGTGCCAGCAGTTACCGACACCCAGGGGATGAGCAGTACTTC.